The following is a TCR beta chain sequence with its context. Trimming took 0 bases from V and 4 from J, leaving 10 bases between them. This CDR3 has 15 amino acids. Germline CDR1 and CDR2: SGHRS and YFSETQ. The sample belongs to a study of technical replicates of blood from a handful of donors. Here immunoSEQ multiplex PCR was the method, and the copy in TCRdb shows in-frame clones only, minus some. The table lists approximately 70,000 clones, about nine tenths of them singletons, with roughly 4.7% in the top ten. The J gene is TRBJ2-2, the V gene TRBV5-1, with D perhaps matching TRBD1 (5 bases). This TCR came from a human donor in good health. Some clones in this sample may be carry-over from other donors' samples. Sequencing used PBMCs. The chain's CDR3 is CASSLGRVITGELFF. CDR3 DNA: TGCGCCAGCAGCTTGGGCAGGGTGATCACCGGGGAGCTGTTTTTT.